These T cell receptor beta chains were read from a single sample in a study of neurological immune-mediated disorders. TCRdb reprocessed the 5' RACE reads with MiXCR, giving one entry per CDR3 protein. The table records under 35,000 distinct CDR3 sequences, approximately 20% of them present only once. Sequencing used CD4+ T cells from blood. All receptors come from a man aged 45-60 years with HTLV-1-associated myelopathy (HAM/TSP). Each CDR3 is given with its conserved first and last residue. D genes are given only for firm matches. Clone size is not always given. Where it is, it says once, few, many or a class for expanded clones.

NA | 14 | TRBJ1-1 | TRBV20-1 | many | CSGRDKGLNTEAFF | TGCAGTGGTCGGGACAAGGGTTTGAACACTGAAGCTTTCTTT
NA | 14 | TRBJ1-2 | TRBV2 | NA | CASIAPAENYGYTF | TGTGCCAGCATTGCGCCAGCGGAGAACTATGGCTACACCTTC
NA | 14 | TRBJ2-1 | TRBV11-2 | NA | CASSHRQDYNEQFF | TGTGCCAGCAGCCACAGACAGGACTATAATGAGCAGTTCTTC
TRBD1 | 12 | TRBJ2-7 | TRBV29-1 | many | CSVGRQGWEQYF | TGCAGCGTCGGACGACAGGGTTGGGAGCAGTACTTC
NA | 12 | TRBJ2-1 | TRBV20-1 | NA | CSATRTYNEQFF | TGCAGTGCTACGCGGACCTACAATGAGCAGTTCTTC
NA | 15 | TRBJ2-1 | TRBV20-1 | NA | CSAPGATGSYNEQFF | TGCAGTGCTCCCGGGGCTACCGGAAGCTACAATGAGCAGTTCTTC
NA | 15 | TRBJ1-2 | TRBV5-1 | many | CASSPDSFGGNGYTF | TGCGCCAGCAGTCCGGACAGTTTCGGGGGTAATGGCTACACCTTC
NA | 14 | TRBJ2-3 | TRBV7-9 | many | CASSFGGSTDTQYF | TGTGCCAGCAGCTTCGGCGGGAGCACAGATACGCAGTATTTT
NA | 14 | TRBJ1-1 | TRBV20-1 | many | CSARDARKNTEAFF | TGCAGTGCTAGAGATGCAAGGAAAAACACTGAAGCTTTCTTT
NA | 12 | TRBJ1-2 | TRBV12-3/TRBV12-4 | many | CASSLGRGGYTF | TGTGCCAGCAGTTTGGGACGAGGTGGCTACACCTTC
TRBD1 | 15 | TRBJ2-5 | TRBV4-2 | few | CASSQGTGRGGTQYF | TGTGCCAGCAGCCAAGGGACAGGGCGCGGTGGGACCCAGTACTTC
TRBD2 | 17 | TRBJ2-1 | TRBV7-2 | many | CASSLKGLAGVVNEQFF | TGTGCCAGCAGCTTAAAGGGACTAGCGGGAGTAGTCAATGAGCAGTTCTTC
TRBD1 | 17 | TRBJ1-6 | TRBV27 | many | CASSLGTGVAYNSPLHF | TGTGCCAGCAGTCTGGGGACAGGGGTCGCCTATAATTCACCCCTCCACTTT
NA | 15 | TRBJ1-1 | TRBV5-1 | NA | CASSLAGGLNTEAFF | TGCGCCAGCAGCTTGGCCGGGGGGCTGAACACTGAAGCTTTCTTT
NA | 14 | TRBJ1-2 | TRBV12-3/TRBV12-4 | many | CASSLAHRDGGYTF | TGTGCCAGCAGTTTAGCGCACAGGGACGGCGGCTACACCTTC
NA | 15 | TRBJ1-3 | TRBV12-3/TRBV12-4 | many | CVSRKGTNSGNTIYF | TGTGTCAGCAGGAAGGGGACCAACTCTGGAAACACCATATATTTT
NA | 13 | TRBJ1-4 | TRBV10-3 | many | CATLGATNEKLFF | TGTGCCACGCTCGGGGCAACTAATGAAAAACTGTTTTTT
NA | 12 | TRBJ2-1 | TRBV27 | many | CASSSPAARQFF | TGTGCCAGCAGTTCCCCGGCGGCCCGGCAGTTCTTC
TRBD2 | 15 | TRBJ2-3 | TRBV5-1 | many | CASRPPGLETDTQYF | TGCGCCAGCAGACCCCCGGGACTAGAAACAGATACGCAGTATTTT
NA | 12 | TRBJ1-2 | TRBV3-1 | many | CASSQGLYGYTF | TGTGCCAGCAGCCAAGGTCTCTATGGCTACACCTTC
NA | 15 | TRBJ2-2 | TRBV5-1 | large | CASSLGLGDTGELFF | TGCGCCAGCAGCTTGGGACTAGGGGACACCGGGGAGCTGTTTTTT
TRBD2 | 18 | TRBJ2-3 | TRBV20-1 | many | CSVQRVSGLAGPGDTQYF | TGCAGTGTTCAGAGGGTTTCGGGACTAGCGGGGCCGGGGGATACGCAGTATTTT
NA | 11 | TRBJ2-2 | TRBV5-1 | many | CASRNTGELFF | TGCGCCAGCAGAAACACCGGGGAGCTGTTTTTT
NA | 14 | TRBJ2-5 | TRBV5-1 | many | CASSLRGYQETQYF | TGCGCCAGCAGCTTGAGGGGATACCAAGAGACCCAGTACTTC
TRBD1 | 15 | TRBJ1-5 | TRBV19 | many | CASRQGTGWNQPQHF | TGTGCCAGTAGGCAGGGGACAGGATGGAATCAGCCCCAGCATTTT
TRBD2 | 16 | TRBJ2-1 | TRBV3-1 | many | CASSPYLAGGGDEQFF | TGTGCCAGCAGCCCCTATCTAGCGGGGGGCGGGGATGAGCAGTTCTTC
NA | 16 | TRBJ2-2 | TRBV5-6 | many | CASSSRGLSNTGELFF | TGTGCCAGCAGCAGTCGGGGACTCTCTAACACCGGGGAGCTGTTTTTT
NA | 15 | TRBJ2-1 | TRBV5-1 | NA | CASSLEPLPYNEQFF | TGCGCCAGCAGCTTGGAGCCCCTTCCTTACAATGAGCAGTTCTTC
NA | 12 | TRBJ1-2 | TRBV15 | medium-sized | CATSRDRVGYTF | TGTGCCACCAGCAGAGACAGGGTCGGCTACACCTTC
TRBD1 | 17 | TRBJ2-7 | TRBV12-3/TRBV12-4 | many | CASNFPGQSLSSYEQYF | TGTGCCAGCAATTTTCCGGGACAGTCCCTCAGCTCCTACGAGCAGTACTTC
NA | 15 | TRBJ1-5 | TRBV24-1 | once | CATSDSAEGGQPQHF | TGTGCCACCAGTGATTCAGCGGAGGGCGGTCAGCCCCAGCATTTT
TRBD1 | 16 | TRBJ2-2 | TRBV12-3/TRBV12-4 | many | CASSKGTGRRSGELFF | TGTGCCAGCAGCAAGGGGACAGGGAGGCGGAGCGGGGAGCTGTTTTTT
NA | 15 | TRBJ2-1 | TRBV7-2 | many | CASSLPGRGIDEQFF | TGTGCCAGCAGCTTACCGGGTCGGGGAATCGATGAGCAGTTCTTC
NA | 14 | TRBJ1-4 | TRBV5-5 | many | CASSQGLSGEKLFF | TGTGCCAGCAGCCAAGGTCTGTCGGGGGAAAAACTGTTTTTT
TRBD1 | 15 | TRBJ2-1 | TRBV18 | many | CASSPDRGAKGGQFF | TGTGCCAGCTCACCAGACAGGGGGGCCAAAGGAGGGCAGTTCTTC
NA | 15 | TRBJ1-5 | TRBV5-1 | many | CASSLQPGGNQPQHF | TGCGCCAGCAGCTTACAGCCTGGGGGCAATCAGCCCCAGCATTTT
NA | 15 | TRBJ1-5 | TRBV6-1 | many | CATQVQGIGNQPQHF | TGTGCCACCCAGGTACAGGGAATCGGGAATCAGCCCCAGCATTTT
NA | 13 | TRBJ2-3 | TRBV29-1 | NA | CSVETPGPDTQYF | TGCAGCGTTGAAACTCCGGGGCCTGATACGCAGTATTTT
TRBD1 | 13 | TRBJ1-6 | TRBV9 | few | CASRDREYSPLHF | TGTGCCAGCAGAGACAGGGAATATTCACCCCTCCACTTT
NA | 14 | TRBJ2-2 | TRBV7-3 | NA | CASSLAGHTGELFF | TGTGCCAGCAGCTTGGCAGGGCACACCGGGGAGCTGTTTTTT
TRBD1 | 13 | TRBJ1-1 | TRBV20-1 | many | CSVDRDMNTEAFF | TGCAGTGTCGACAGGGACATGAACACTGAAGCTTTCTTT
NA | 15 | TRBJ1-5 | TRBV10-3 | many | CAISESGRGYGPQHF | TGTGCCATCAGTGAGTCGGGCAGGGGATATGGACCCCAGCATTTT
TRBD1 | 14 | TRBJ2-7 | TRBV25-1 | NA | CASSRTGDPYEQYF | TGTGCCAGCAGTAGGACAGGGGACCCCTACGAGCAGTACTTC
TRBD1 | 16 | TRBJ1-5 | TRBV5-5 | many | CASSGGDSHSNQPQHF | TGTGCCAGCAGCGGAGGGGACAGCCATAGCAATCAGCCCCAGCATTTT
TRBD1 | 12 | TRBJ1-1 | TRBV12-3/TRBV12-4 | many | CASTLDRVQAFF | TGTGCCAGCACCCTCGACAGGGTTCAGGCTTTCTTT
NA | 13 | TRBJ1-1 | TRBV5-1 | many | CASSGVVNTEAFF | TGCGCCAGCAGCGGGGTGGTGAACACTGAAGCTTTCTTT
NA | 13 | TRBJ1-2 | TRBV6-5 | many | CASSYSPRNGYTF | TGTGCCAGCAGTTACTCCCCCAGGAATGGCTACACCTTC